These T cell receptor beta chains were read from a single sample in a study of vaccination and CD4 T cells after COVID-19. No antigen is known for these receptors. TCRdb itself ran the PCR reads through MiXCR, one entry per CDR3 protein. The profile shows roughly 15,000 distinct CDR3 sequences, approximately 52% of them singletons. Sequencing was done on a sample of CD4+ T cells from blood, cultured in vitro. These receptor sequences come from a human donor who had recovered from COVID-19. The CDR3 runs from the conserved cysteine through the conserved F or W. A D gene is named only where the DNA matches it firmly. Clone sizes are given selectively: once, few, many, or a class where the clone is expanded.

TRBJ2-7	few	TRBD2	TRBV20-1	CSANPAGSSYEQYF	TGCAGTGCTAATCCAGCGGGGAGCTCCTACGAGCAGTACTTC
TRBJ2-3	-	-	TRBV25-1	CASSEQSGPDTQYF	TGTGCCAGCAGTGAACAGAGTGGGCCAGATACGCAGTATTTT
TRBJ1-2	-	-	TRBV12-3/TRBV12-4	CASSLSGFGYTF	TGTGCCAGCAGTTTATCGGGGTTTGGCTACACCTTC
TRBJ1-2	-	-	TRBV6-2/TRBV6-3	CASSYGPAKNGYTF	TGTGCCAGCAGTTACGGGCCAGCAAAAAATGGCTACACCTTC
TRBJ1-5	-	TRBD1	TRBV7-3	CASSGNRGPQPQHF	TGTGCCAGCAGCGGAAACAGGGGGCCTCAGCCCCAGCATTTT
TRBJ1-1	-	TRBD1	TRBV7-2	CASSLGQYTEAFF	TGTGCCAGCAGCCTGGGACAGTACACTGAAGCTTTCTTT
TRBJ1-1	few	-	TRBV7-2	CASSLELGRRAFF	TGTGCCAGCAGCTTAGAGCTGGGACGACGAGCTTTCTTT
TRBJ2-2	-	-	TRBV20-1	CSASKSANTGELFF	TGCAGTGCTAGTAAAAGCGCGAACACCGGGGAGCTGTTTTTT
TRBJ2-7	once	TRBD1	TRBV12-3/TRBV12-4	CASTETGDGEQYF	TGTGCCAGCACCGAAACAGGGGATGGCGAGCAGTACTTC
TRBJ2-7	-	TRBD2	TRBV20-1	CSASREVGEQYF	TGCAGTGCTAGCCGGGAGGTGGGCGAGCAGTACTTC
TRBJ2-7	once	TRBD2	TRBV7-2	CASSLGGTRGEQYF	TGTGCCAGCAGCTTAGGTGGGACTAGAGGCGAGCAGTACTTC
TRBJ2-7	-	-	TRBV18	CASSPTEGRYEQYF	TGTGCCAGCTCACCGACGGAGGGACGGTACGAGCAGTACTTC
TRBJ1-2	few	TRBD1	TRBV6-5	CASSSRTGAHGGYGYTF	TGTGCCAGCAGTTCACGGACAGGGGCACATGGAGGCTATGGCTACACCTTC
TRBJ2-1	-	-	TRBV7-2	CASSLTAYNEQFF	TGTGCCAGCAGCTTAACGGCCTACAATGAGCAGTTCTTC
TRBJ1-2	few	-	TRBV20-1	CSAIPQGHGYTF	TGCAGTGCTATCCCCCAAGGCCATGGCTACACCTTC
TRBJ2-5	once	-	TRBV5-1	CASTLRWGKETQYF	TGCGCCAGCACCCTTAGATGGGGTAAAGAGACCCAGTACTTC
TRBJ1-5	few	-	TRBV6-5	CASSYPVQPQHF	TGTGCCAGCAGTTACCCGGTTCAGCCCCAGCATTTT
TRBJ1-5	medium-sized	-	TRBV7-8	CASSPVLGDSNQPQHF	TGTGCCAGCAGCCCGGTTCTGGGGGATAGCAATCAGCCCCAGCATTTT
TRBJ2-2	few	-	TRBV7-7	CASSLGGAGTGELFF	TGTGCTAGCAGCTTAGGAGGAGCTGGCACCGGGGAGCTGTTTTTT
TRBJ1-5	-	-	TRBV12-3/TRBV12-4	CASSAGIWQPQHF	TGTGCCAGCAGTGCAGGGATTTGGCAGCCCCAGCATTTT
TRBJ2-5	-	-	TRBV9	CASSVRDTVPGETQYF	TGTGCCAGCAGCGTTCGGGACACCGTTCCGGGAGAGACCCAGTACTTC
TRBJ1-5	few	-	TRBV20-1	CSARVPRDTNQPQHF	TGCAGTGCTAGGGTGCCCCGGGACACAAATCAGCCCCAGCATTTT
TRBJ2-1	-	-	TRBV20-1	CSAREPAGEQFF	TGCAGTGCTAGAGAGCCGGCGGGGGAGCAGTTCTTC
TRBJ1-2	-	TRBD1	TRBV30	CAWSRTGALWGYTF	TGTGCCTGGAGTCGGACAGGGGCTCTCTGGGGCTACACCTTC
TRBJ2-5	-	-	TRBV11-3	CASSLGLTGTRGETQYF	TGTGCCAGCAGCTTAGGCCTTACCGGGACCCGAGGAGAGACCCAGTACTTC